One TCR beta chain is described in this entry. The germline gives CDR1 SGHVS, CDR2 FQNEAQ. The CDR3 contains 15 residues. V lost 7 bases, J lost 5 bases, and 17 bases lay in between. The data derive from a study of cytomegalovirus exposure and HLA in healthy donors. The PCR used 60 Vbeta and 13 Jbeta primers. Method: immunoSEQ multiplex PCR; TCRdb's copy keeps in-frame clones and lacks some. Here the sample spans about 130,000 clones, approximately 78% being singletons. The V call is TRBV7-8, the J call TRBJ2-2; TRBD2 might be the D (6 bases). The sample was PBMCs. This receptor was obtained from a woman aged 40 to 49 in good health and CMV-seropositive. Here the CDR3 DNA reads TGTGCCAGCATCCTCCACGGGGGTGAGACCGGGGAGCTGTTTTTT. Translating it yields CASILHGGETGELFF.